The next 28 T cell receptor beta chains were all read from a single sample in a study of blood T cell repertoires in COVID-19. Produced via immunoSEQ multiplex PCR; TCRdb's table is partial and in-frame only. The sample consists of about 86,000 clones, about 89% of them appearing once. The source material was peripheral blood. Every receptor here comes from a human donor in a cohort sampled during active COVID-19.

Here the CDR3 reads CASSHHAGGSSYEQYF. For the CDR3, the DNA is TGCGCCAGCAGCCATCACGCGGGGGGGAGCTCCTACGAGCAGTACTTC. This rearrangement joins TRBV4-1 to TRBJ2-7, with 9 bases identical to TRBD2. Germline trimming cut 3 bases from V and 0 bases from J; bases unmatched to any gene: 6. This CDR3 region has 16 residues. Germline assignment: CDR1 MGHRA and CDR2 YSYEKL.

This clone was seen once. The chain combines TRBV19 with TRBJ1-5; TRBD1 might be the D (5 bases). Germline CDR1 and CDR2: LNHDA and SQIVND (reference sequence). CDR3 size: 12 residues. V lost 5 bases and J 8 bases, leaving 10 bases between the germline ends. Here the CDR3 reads CASSWEGKPQHF. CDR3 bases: TGTGCCAGTAGTTGGGAGGGGAAGCCCCAGCATTTT.

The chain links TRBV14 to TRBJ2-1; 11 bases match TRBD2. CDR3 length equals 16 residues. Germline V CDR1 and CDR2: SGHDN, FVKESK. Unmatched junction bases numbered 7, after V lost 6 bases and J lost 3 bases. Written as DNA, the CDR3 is TGTGCCAGCAGGTCGGGACTAGCGGACTTCTACAATGAGCAGTTCTTC. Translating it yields CASRSGLADFYNEQFF.

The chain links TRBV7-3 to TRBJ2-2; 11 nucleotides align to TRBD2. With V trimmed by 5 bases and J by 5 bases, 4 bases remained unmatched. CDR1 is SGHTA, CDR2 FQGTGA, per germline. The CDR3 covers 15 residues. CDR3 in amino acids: CASSSSGRGTGELFF. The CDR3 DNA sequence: TGTGCCAGCAGCAGTAGCGGGAGGGGTACCGGGGAGCTGTTTTTT.

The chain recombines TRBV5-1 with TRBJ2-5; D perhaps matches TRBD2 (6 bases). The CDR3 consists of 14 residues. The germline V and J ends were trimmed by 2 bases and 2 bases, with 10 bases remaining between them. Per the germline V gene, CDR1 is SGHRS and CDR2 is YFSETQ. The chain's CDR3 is CASSLAGSQETQYF. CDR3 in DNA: TGCGCCAGCAGCTTAGCGGGCAGTCAAGAGACCCAGTACTTC.

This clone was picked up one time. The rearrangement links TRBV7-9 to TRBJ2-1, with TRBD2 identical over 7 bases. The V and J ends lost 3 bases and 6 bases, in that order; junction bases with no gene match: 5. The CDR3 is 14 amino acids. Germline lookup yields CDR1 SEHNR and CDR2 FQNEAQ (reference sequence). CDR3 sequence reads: CASSFTGLVNEQFF. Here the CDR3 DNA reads TGTGCCAGCAGCTTCACAGGACTAGTCAATGAGCAGTTCTTC.

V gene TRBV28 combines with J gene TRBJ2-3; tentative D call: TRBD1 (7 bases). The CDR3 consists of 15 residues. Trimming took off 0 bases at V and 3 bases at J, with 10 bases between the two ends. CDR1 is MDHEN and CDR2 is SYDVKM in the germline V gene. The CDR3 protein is CASSLWSGGTDTQYF. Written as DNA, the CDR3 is TGTGCCAGCAGTTTATGGTCAGGGGGGACAGATACGCAGTATTTT. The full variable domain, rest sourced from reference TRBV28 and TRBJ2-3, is DVKVTQSSRYLVKRTGEKVFLECVQDMDHENMFWYRQDPGLGLRLIYFSYDVKMKEKGDIPEGYSVSREKKERFSLILESASTNQTSMYLCASSLWSGGTDTQYFGPGTRLTVL.

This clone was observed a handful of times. CDR3 sequence: CASSSRTSRRDEQFF. In DNA form, the CDR3 reads TGTGCCAGCAGCTCCCGGACTAGCCGAAGGGATGAGCAGTTCTTC. The chain recombines TRBV7-3 with TRBJ2-1, with TRBD2 identical over 8 bases. CDR3 size: 15 residues. V lost 4 bases and J lost 8; bases outside the gene matches: 10. The germline CDR1 and CDR2 sequences are SGHTA and FQGTGA.

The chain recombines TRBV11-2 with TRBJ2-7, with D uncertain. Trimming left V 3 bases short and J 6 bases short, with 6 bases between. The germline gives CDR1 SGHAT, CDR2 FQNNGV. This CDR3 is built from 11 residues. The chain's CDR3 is CASSFGPEQYF. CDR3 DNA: TGTGCCAGCAGCTTTGGCCCCGAGCAGTACTTC.

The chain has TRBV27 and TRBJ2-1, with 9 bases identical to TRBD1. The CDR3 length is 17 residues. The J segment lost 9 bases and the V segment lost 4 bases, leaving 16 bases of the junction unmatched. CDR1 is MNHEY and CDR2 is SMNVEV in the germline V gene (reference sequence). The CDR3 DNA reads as TGTGCCAGCAGTTCAACCCTCGGGGACAGGGTCCTTGGTGAGCAGTTCTTC. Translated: CASSSTLGDRVLGEQFF.

This CDR3 reads CASSRQGAVGELFF. CDR3 nucleotides: TGTGCCAGCAGCCGACAGGGGGCGGTCGGGGAGCTGTTTTTT. This chain joins TRBV25-1 and TRBJ2-2; 10 bases map to TRBD1. This CDR3 spans 14 amino acids. CDR1 and CDR2 (germline): MGHDK, SYGVNS. Trimming at V came to 6 bases and at J to 7 bases, leaving 5 bases not matched to a gene.

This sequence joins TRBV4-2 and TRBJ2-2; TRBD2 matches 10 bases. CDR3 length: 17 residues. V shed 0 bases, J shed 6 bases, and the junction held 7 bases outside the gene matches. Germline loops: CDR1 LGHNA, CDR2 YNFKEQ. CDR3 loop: CASSQDEAGGPPGELFF. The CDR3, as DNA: TGTGCCAGCAGCCAAGATGAAGCGGGAGGGCCCCCCGGGGAGCTGTTTTTT.

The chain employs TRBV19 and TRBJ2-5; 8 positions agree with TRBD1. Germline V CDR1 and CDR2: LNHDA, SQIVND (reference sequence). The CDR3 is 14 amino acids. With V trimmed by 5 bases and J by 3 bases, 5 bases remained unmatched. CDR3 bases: TGTGCCAGTAGTGTACAGGGGGTTAAAGAGACCCAGTACTTC. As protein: CASSVQGVKETQYF.

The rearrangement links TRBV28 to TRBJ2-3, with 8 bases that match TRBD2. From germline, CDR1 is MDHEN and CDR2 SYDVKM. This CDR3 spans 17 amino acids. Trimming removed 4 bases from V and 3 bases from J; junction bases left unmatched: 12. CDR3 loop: CASSSPGGQKLTDTQYF. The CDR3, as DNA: TGTGCCAGCAGTTCCCCGGGAGGGCAGAAGCTGACAGATACGCAGTATTTT.

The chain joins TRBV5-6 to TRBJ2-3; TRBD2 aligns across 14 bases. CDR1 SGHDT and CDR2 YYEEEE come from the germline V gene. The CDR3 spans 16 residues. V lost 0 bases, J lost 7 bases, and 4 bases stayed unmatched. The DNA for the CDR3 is TGTGCCAGCAGCTTGGAGGGACTAGCGGGAGTGCATACGCAGTATTTT. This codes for CASSLEGLAGVHTQYF.

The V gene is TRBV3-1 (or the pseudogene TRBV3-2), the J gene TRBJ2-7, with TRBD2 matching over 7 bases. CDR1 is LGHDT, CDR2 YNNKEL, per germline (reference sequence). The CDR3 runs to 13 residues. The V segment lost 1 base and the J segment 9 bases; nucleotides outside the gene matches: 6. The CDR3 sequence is CASSQARGSAQYF. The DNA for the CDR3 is TGTGCCAGCAGCCAAGCGCGCGGGAGCGCGCAGTACTTC.

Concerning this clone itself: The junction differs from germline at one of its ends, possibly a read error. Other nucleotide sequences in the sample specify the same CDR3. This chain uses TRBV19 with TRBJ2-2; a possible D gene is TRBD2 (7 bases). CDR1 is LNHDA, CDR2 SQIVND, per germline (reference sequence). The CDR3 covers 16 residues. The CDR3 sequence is CATTTRGGTNTGELFF. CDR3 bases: TGTGCCACCACAACGAGGGGGGGAACGAACACCGGAGAGCTGTTTTTT.

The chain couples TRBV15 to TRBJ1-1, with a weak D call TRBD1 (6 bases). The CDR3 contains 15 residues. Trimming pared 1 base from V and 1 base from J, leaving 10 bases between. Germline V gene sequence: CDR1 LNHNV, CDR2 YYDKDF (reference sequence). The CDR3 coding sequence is TGTGCCACCAGCAGAGGAGGGGGGGGGAACACTGAAGCTTTCTTT. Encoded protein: CATSRGGGGNTEAFF. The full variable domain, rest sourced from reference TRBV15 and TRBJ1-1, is DAMVIQNPRYQVTQFGKPVTLSCSQTLNHNVMYWYQQKSSQAPKLLFHYYDKDFNNEADTPDNFQSRRPNTSFCFLDIRSPGLGDTAMYLCATSRGGGGNTEAFFGQGTRLTVV.

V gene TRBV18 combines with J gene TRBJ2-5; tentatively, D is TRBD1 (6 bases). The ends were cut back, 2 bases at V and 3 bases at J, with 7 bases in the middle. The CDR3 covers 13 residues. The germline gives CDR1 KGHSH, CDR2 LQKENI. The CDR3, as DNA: TGTGCCAGCTCACCATCAGGGGAAGAGACCCAGTACTTC. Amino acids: CASSPSGEETQYF.

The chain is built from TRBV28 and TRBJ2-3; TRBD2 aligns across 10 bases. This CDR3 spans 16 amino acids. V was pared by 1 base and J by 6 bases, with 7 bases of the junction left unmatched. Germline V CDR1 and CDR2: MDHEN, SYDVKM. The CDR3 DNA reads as TGTGCCAGCAGTTTATCAGCGGGAGGGCCTCAGGATACGCAGTATTTT. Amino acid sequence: CASSLSAGGPQDTQYF. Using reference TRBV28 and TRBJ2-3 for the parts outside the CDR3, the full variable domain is DVKVTQSSRYLVKRTGEKVFLECVQDMDHENMFWYRQDPGLGLRLIYFSYDVKMKEKGDIPEGYSVSREKKERFSLILESASTNQTSMYLCASSLSAGGPQDTQYFGPGTRLTVL.

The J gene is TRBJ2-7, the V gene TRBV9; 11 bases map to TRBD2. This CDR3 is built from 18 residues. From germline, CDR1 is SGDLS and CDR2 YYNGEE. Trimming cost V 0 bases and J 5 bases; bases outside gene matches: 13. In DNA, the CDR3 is TGTGCCAGCAGCGTAGCAGGGCTAGCGGGAGGTGGTTTCGACGAGCAGTACTTC. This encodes CASSVAGLAGGGFDEQYF.

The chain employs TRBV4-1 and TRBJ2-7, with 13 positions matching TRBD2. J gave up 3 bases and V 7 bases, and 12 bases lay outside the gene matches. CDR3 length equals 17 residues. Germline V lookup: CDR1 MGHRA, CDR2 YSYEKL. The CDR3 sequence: CASTPGRRTSGSYEQYF. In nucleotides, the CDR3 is TGCGCCAGCACTCCGGGACGGAGGACTAGCGGGAGCTACGAGCAGTACTTC.

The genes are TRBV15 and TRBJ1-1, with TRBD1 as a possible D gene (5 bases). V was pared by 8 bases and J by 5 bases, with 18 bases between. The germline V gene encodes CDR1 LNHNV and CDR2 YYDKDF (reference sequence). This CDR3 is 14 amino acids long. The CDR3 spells CATQGQVLGTEAFF. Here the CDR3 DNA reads TGTGCCACCCAGGGTCAGGTCCTTGGGACTGAAGCTTTCTTT.

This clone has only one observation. This chain's CDR3 is CASSSGLIAGGPGEQFF. Written as DNA, the CDR3 is TGTGCCAGCAGCTCCGGGCTCATAGCGGGAGGGCCAGGTGAGCAGTTCTTC. This rearrangement joins TRBV7-3 to TRBJ2-1; 11 positions agree with TRBD2. This CDR3 is 17 amino acids long. Germline CDR1 reads SGHTA; CDR2 reads FQGTGA. J gave up 9 bases and V 4 bases, and 14 bases lay outside the gene matches.

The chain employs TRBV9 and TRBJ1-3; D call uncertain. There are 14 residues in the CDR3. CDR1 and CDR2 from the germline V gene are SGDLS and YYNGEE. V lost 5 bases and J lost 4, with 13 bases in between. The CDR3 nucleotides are TGTGCCAGCAGAGCCCACGGTTCCGGAAACACCATATATTTT. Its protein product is CASRAHGSGNTIYF.

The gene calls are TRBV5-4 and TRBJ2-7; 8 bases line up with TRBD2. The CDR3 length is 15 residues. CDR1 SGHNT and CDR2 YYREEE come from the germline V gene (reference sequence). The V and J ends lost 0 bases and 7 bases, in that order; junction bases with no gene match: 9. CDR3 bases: TGTGCCAGCAGCTTGGCGGGACTAGGAAGTCTAGAGCAGTACTTC. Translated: CASSLAGLGSLEQYF.

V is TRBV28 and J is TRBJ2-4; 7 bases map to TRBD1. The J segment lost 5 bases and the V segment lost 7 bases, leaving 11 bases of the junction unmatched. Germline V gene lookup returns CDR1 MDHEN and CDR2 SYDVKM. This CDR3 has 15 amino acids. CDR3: CASKKGASRENIQYF. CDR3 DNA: TGTGCCAGCAAAAAGGGGGCTTCTCGGGAAAACATTCAGTACTTC.

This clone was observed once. DNA of the CDR3: TGCAGCGTTGAAGGACCTAAACTAGCGGGGCGATACGAGCAGTACTTC. Translation: CSVEGPKLAGRYEQYF. The chain joins TRBV29-1 to TRBJ2-7, with TRBD2 matching over 10 bases. The CDR3 loop spans 16 amino acids. J gave up 4 bases and V 1 base, and 10 bases lay outside the gene matches. Looked up from germline, CDR1 is SQVTM and CDR2 is ANQGSEA.